The following is a T cell receptor (beta chain) sequence with its context. The antigen is undetermined. Other DNA sequences in this specimen translate into the identical CDR3. The sample is drawn from a study of shared clonotypes between healthy human individuals. The study, taken as a whole, reports: Four donors held approximately 4.6% of naive CD4 clonotypes in common. Compared with memory subsets, naive subsets generally had larger estimated richness. Clonotypes which were not shared had lower generation probabilities than clonotypes that all four donors shared.

Germline loops: CDR1 SGHRS, CDR2 YFSETQ. The CDR3 is 14 residues long. Between the trimmed V and J ends, which lost 0 bases and 4 bases, there was a span of 11 bases. Per the original methods: Owing to the provision of junction-only sequences devoid of quality scores by immunoSEQ, filtering differed. The data were produced by immunoSEQ multiplex PCR, yet TCRdb's version contains in-frame clones alone and is incomplete. That table gives V, J and clone size, and the DNA gave D and trimming. The sample includes about 2.5 million clones, around 92% seen only once; the top ten take 0.37%. The chain carries TRBV5-1 and TRBJ2-7; D is unclear. The sequence came from a man aged 18 to 29 in good health. Some clones in this sample may be carry-over from other donors' samples. Sample: naive CD4+ T cells from PBMCs. Subset reported: CD45RA+ positively selected. CDR3 in amino acids: CASSLGGSPYEQYF. In DNA, the CDR3 is TGCGCCAGCAGCTTGGGTGGCTCCCCGTACGAGCAGTACTTC. Combining the CDR3 with reference TRBV5-1 and TRBJ2-7 gives the whole variable domain KAGVTQTPRYLIKTRGQQVTLSCSPISGHRSVSWYQQTPGQGLQFLFEYFSETQRNKGNFPGRFSGRQFSNSRSEMNVSTLELGDSALYLCASSLGGSPYEQYFGPGTRLTVT.